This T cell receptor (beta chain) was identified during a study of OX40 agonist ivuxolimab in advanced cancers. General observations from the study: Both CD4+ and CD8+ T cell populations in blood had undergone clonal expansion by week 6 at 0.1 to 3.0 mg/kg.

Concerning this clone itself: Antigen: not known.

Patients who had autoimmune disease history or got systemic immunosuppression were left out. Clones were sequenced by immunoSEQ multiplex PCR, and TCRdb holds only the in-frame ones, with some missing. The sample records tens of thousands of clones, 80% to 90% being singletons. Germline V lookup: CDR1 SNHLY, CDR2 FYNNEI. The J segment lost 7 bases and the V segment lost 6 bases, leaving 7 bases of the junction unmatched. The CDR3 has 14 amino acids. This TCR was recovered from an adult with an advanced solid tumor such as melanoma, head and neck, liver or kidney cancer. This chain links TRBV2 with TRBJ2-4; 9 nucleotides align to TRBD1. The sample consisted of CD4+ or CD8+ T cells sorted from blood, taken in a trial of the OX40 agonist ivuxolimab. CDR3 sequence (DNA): TGTGCCAGCAGAACCAGGACAGGGGTGAACATTCAGTACTTC. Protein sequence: CASRTRTGVNIQYF.